This T cell receptor gamma chain emerged from a study of Vδ1+ human thymocytes. Study-wide results and limits: Donors shared many TRG clonotypes but few TRD clonotypes. Unexpected Vdelta2 sequences could cause misinterpretation of bulk repertoire data. Thymic TRG and TRD repertoires appeared highly polyclonal. Thymic delta-chain repertoires held roughly 18% Vdelta2 sequences and few Vdelta3, despite high sort purity.

RNA was extracted from the cells and then reverse transcribed. The CDR3 regions were amplified by multiplex PCR from V-gene primers to a constant-region primer. TCRdb repeated clone calling on the multiplex PCR reads with CATT. The sample contains tens of thousands of gamma-chain clones, 20% of which appear only once. Thymocytes were sorted as CD3+ TCRVdelta1+ TCRVdelta2- after alphabeta T cell depletion. This clone was picked up a small number of times. No antigen is known for it. The J segment lost 8 bases and the V segment lost 5 bases, leaving 6 bases of the junction unmatched. Germline CDR1 reads EGSTGY; CDR2 reads YDSYTSSV. CDR3 size: 11 residues.

Specimen: Vdelta1+ gamma-delta thymocytes from the thymus. Subset here: FACS-sorted CD3+ TCRalphabeta- TCRVdelta1+ TCRVdelta2- thymocytes. The clonotype comes from a boy younger than two who had congenital heart surgery. The chain joins TRGV4 to TRGJ1 or TRGJ2. CDR3 bases: TGTGCCACCTGGGGTCCCGATAAGAAACTCTTT. Translating gives CATWGPDKKLF.